The entry that follows covers one T cell receptor (beta chain) sequence. This clone's antigen is unknown. No clone much larger than this one lies a single base away; base qualities are absent. Every donor was a healthy Caucasian. Three pairs of female monozygotic twins, all aged about 18 to 29 years, were included in the twin cohort. Using Miltenyi CD45RO+ enrichment and human naive T-cell isolation kits, memory (CD45RO+) and naive T cells were isolated from PBMC. From V the trimming removes 1 base and from J it removes 4 bases, while the gene matches leave 9 bases of the junction unaccounted for. From its cysteine to its phenylalanine, the CDR3 spans 16 amino acids. Solely the CDR3 DNA is kept, with 48 bases framed from the first base. Library preparation employed 5' RACE. Instrument on record: Illumina HiSeq 2000. A universal primer binding site was introduced by template switching, and a unique molecular identifier was present in the final cDNA, enabling accurate counting of TCR cDNA molecules. First-strand cDNA for TCR alpha and beta chains was synthesized from specific primers in the conserved constant-segment region. To control for contamination, every cDNA library carried two barcodes: a SMART-Mk sample barcode plus Illumina barcodes. TruSeq adapter sequences, together with Illumina sample barcodes, were added in two successive PCR steps. The Illumina HiSeq platform was used with custom primers to sequence TCR alpha and beta cDNA libraries. Per the original workflow: Unique molecular identifiers were extracted from raw reads with MiGEC, and CDR3 positions were determined with MiXCR. Recombination models were inferred per individual with the repgenHMM and IGoR tools using an EM algorithm. Shared clonotypes were analyzed with the tcR package in R, and sharing was normalized by the product of cloneset sizes. Out-of-frame nonproductive sequences were analyzed to study raw recombination free of thymic and clonal selection effects. TCRdb passed the public sequencing reads through fastp at Q25 and MiXCR, retaining productive beta sequences. Each CDR3 protein gets just one entry, which takes the most common genes and DNA from the rows behind it. What appears here as the V and J calls and clone size reflects TCRdb's work, not the paper's. The sample table lists about 240,000 distinct CDR3 sequences, roughly 12% of them with a count of one. Clones ranked in the top ten supply roughly 3.7% of the sample.

The sample originates from a study of identical twins (dated by TCRdb to 2016 to 2018). Regarding the research as a whole: TCR alpha and beta repertoires from monozygotic twins, unrelated adults of various ages and cord blood were deep-sequenced to test whether fetal clonotypes persist. To rule out contamination, replicate twin experiments were performed at different times with different library preparation protocols. Overall study outcomes, separate from this receptor: A weaker excess of twin sharing was found in beta out-of-frame sequences because the signal-to-noise ratio was lowered by fewer shared sequences. Invariant T cells such as MAIT and iNKT could partly confound zero-insertion analyses, though diverse VJ usage argued against this for most clonotypes. In monozygotic twins, recombination models systematically underestimated out-of-frame TCR alpha sharing, but the models matched the sharing seen between unrelated individuals. Abundant cord blood beta clonotypes had fewer insertions, young adult naive repertoires showed a similar but weaker trend, and memory repertoires showed no such trend. Conclusions relied on cross-sectional statistical analysis, since the same donors could not be followed over many years. Compared with coincidental sharing between unrelated individuals, out-of-frame TCR alpha sequences shared between twins showed an excess of sequences with low generation probability.

These data are also associated with another study on yellow fever vaccine responses in identical twins. The second investigation adds: According to the authors, the vaccine-induced T cell response in identical twins seemed to be partly convergent and partly specific to each individual. The study precisely tracked vaccine-responding T cell clones in identical twins.

Material: memory (CD45RO+) T cells sorted from blood. The meaning of the sample's cell subset or site label: CD45RO+ enriched T cells. The TCR was taken from a woman aged 18-30 years in good health. Recombination connected TRBV12-3 or TRBV12-4 to TRBJ2-5, with 7 bases matching TRBD1. The sequence in DNA is TGTGCCAGCAGTTTAGGGAGAGCAGGGGGTCGAGAGACCCAGTACTTC. Its protein product is CASSLGRAGGRETQYF.